This T cell receptor beta chain was documented in a study of molecular identifiers for immune sequencing clone quantification. The authors sorted naive CD8 T cells as CD8+CD4-CCR7+CD45RA+. V lost 0 bases to trimming and J lost 5 bases; unmatched junction nucleotides: 9. Germline V CDR1 and CDR2: PRHDT, FYEKMQ (reference sequence). CDR3 length: 16 amino acids. This clonotype has at least ten counts. Libraries of bulk TCR were made by previously described methods (with listed TCR primers). TCRdb passed the PCR reads through MiXCR, listing each CDR3 protein once. The table has some 100,000 distinct CDR3 sequences, over 15% seen once; the top ten hold roughly 0.8%.

Sequenced material: naive CD8+ T cells from blood, with Jurkat cell RNA spiked in. The subset is: FACS-sorted CD8+CD4-CCR7+CD45RA+ naive T cells. The origin of this receptor is a human donor in good health. Some libraries in this study had Jurkat cell RNA spiked in. The chain couples TRBV13 to TRBJ2-5; 7 bases map to TRBD1. The CDR3 is CASSLGPIGTDETQYF. The CDR3 DNA follows: TGTGCCAGCAGCTTAGGCCCGATCGGGACAGACGAGACCCAGTACTTC.